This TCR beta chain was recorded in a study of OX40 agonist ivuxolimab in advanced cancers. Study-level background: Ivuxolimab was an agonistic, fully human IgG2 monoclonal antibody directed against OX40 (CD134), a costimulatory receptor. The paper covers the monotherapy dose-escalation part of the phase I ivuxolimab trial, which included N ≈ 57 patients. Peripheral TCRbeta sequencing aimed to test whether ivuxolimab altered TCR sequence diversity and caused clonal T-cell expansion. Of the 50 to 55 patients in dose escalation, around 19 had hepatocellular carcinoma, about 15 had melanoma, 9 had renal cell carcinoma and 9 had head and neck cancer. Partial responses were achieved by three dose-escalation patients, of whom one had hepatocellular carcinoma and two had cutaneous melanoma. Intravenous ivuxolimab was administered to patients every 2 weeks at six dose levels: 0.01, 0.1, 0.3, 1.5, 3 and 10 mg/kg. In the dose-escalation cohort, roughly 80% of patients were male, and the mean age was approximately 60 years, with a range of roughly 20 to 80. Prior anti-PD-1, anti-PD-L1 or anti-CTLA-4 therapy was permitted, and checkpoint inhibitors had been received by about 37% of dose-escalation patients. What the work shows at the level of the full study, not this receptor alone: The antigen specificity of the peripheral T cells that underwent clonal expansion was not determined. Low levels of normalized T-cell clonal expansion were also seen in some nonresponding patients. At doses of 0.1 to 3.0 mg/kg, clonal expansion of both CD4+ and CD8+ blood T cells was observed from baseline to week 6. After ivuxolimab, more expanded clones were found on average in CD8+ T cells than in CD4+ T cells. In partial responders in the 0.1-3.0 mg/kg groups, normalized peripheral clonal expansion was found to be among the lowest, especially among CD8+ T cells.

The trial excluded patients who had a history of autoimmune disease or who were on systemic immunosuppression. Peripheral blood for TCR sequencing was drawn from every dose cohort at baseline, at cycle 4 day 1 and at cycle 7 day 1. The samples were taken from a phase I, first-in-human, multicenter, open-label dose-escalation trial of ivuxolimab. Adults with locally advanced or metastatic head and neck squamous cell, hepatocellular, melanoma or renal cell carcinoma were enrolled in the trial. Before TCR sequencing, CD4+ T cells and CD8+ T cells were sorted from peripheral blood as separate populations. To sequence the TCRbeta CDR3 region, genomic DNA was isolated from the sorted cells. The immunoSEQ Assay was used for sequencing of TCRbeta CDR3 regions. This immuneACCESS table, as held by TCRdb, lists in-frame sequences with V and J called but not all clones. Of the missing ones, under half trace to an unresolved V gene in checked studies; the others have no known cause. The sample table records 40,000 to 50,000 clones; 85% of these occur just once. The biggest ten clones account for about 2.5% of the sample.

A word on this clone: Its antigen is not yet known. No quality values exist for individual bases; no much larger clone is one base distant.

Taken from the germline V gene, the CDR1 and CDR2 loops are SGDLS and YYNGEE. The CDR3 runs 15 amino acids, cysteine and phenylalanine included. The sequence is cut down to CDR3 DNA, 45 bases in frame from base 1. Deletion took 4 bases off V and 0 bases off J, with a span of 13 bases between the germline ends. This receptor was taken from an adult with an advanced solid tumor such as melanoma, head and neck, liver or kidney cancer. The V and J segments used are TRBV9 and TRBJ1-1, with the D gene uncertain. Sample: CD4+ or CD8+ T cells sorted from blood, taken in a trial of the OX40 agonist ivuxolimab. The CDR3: CASSPDGPMNTEAFF. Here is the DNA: TGTGCCAGCAGCCCGGACGGACCCATGAACACTGAAGCTTTCTTT.